This passage covers 28 T cell receptor beta chains from one sample sequenced in a study of T cells after yellow fever vaccination. Each CDR3 protein is one row after TCRdb ran MiXCR on the 5' RACE reads. The sample includes some 420,000 distinct CDR3 sequences, 15% to 20% of them seen just once. The sample consisted of PBMCs, taken before the yellow fever booster vaccination. The receptors come from a man aged 18-30 years who received the YFV17D yellow fever vaccine.

This clonotype was counted many times. V usage is TRBV6-6 and J usage is TRBJ1-1; D is undetermined. CDR1 MNHNY and CDR2 SVGAGI come from the germline V gene (reference sequence). V lost 6 bases and J lost 6, with 11 bases in between. The CDR3 loop spans 12 amino acids. This CDR3 reads CASRPRGAEAFF. CDR3 coding DNA: TGTGCCAGCAGACCCCGTGGGGCTGAAGCTTTCTTT.

V and J are TRBV4-2 and TRBJ1-2; D uncertain. CDR1 is LGHNA, CDR2 YNFKEQ, per germline. Trimming cost V 1 base and J 2 bases, with 11 bases left between them. The CDR3 sequence is 15 residues long. The CDR3 bases are TGTGCCAGCAGCCAAGGATACCGGGCGAACTATGGCTACACCTTC. Translated, it gives CASSQGYRANYGYTF.

The V gene is TRBV30, the J gene TRBJ2-1, with D possibly called TRBD1 or TRBD2 (5 bases each). The V and J ends lost 0 bases and 5 bases respectively, with 5 bases between them. CDR1 and CDR2 (germline): GTSNPN, SVGIG (reference sequence). This CDR3 has 12 residues. Written as DNA, the CDR3 is TGTGCCTGGAGTGTGGGGGACAATGAGCAGTTCTTC. This encodes CAWSVGDNEQFF.

In its sample, this clonotype was seen a few times. V gene TRBV28 combines with J gene TRBJ2-5; D not resolved. V was cut by 8 bases and J by 5 bases, with 9 bases left in between. CDR3 length: 11 residues. From germline, CDR1 is MDHEN and CDR2 SYDVKM. The CDR3 region has the DNA TGTGCCAGCTTCGCTGCGGAGACCCAGTACTTC. This codes for CASFAAETQYF.

V is TRBV7-3 and J is TRBJ2-7; the D is unclear. Germline CDR1 reads SGHTA; CDR2 reads FQGTGA. Trimming removed 2 bases from V and 1 base from J, with 9 bases in between. The CDR3 runs 14 residues. CDR3 in amino acids: CASSLGLGSYEQYF. The CDR3 DNA reads TGTGCCAGCAGCTTAGGCCTGGGATCCTACGAGCAGTACTTC.

This clonotype was found once. The chain links TRBV11-3 to TRBJ2-7, with D perhaps TRBD1 (5 bases). Trimming stripped 6 bases from V and 5 bases from J, with 17 bases between. Germline assignment: CDR1 SGHNT and CDR2 YENEEA. This CDR3 region has 14 residues. This CDR3 reads CASSFDREPNEQYV. CDR3 nucleotide sequence: TGTGCCAGCAGTTTCGACAGAGAGCCGAACGAGCAGTACGTC.

This clonotype was seen more than once but under ten times. The chain couples TRBV4-3 to TRBJ1-6; 8 bases fit TRBD1. V shed 4 bases and J 8 bases; nucleotides not matched to a gene: 7. Per germline, CDR1 LGHNA and CDR2 YSLEER. CDR3 length equals 15 residues. The CDR3 region is CASSPQVDRDSPLHF. CDR3 DNA: TGCGCCAGCAGCCCGCAGGTGGACAGGGATTCACCCCTCCACTTT.

Points on this clonotype: Relative to the germline gene, one junction end is altered; a read error may explain this. The V and J genes are TRBV7-7 and TRBJ2-5, with 13 bases aligning to TRBD2. Germline assignment: CDR1 SSHAT and CDR2 FNYEAQ (reference sequence). The CDR3 consists of 15 residues. The CDR3 loop reads CASSFGTSGEETQYF. The CDR3 coding sequence is TGTGCTAGCAGTTTCGGGACTAGCGGGGAAGAGACCCAGTACTTC.

This clonotype is medium-sized. The chain joins TRBV6-6 to TRBJ1-3; D not certain. CDR1 and CDR2 (germline): MNHNY, SVGAGI (reference sequence). This CDR3 is built from 11 residues. Trimming took 6 bases from V and 4 from J, leaving 4 bases between them. Here the CDR3 reads CASRPGNTIYF. As DNA, the CDR3 is TGTGCCAGCAGGCCAGGAAACACCATATATTTT.

The sample holds a few counts of this clonotype. The chain employs TRBV5-1 and TRBJ2-1; D is perhaps TRBD1 (5 bases). The CDR3 is made up of 14 amino acids. Trimming removed 1 base at V and 6 bases at J, with 11 bases between. Germline CDR1 is SGHRS and CDR2 is YFSETQ. CDR3 sequence reads: CASSLQGQTNEQFF. Here the CDR3 DNA reads TGCGCCAGCAGCTTGCAGGGCCAGACCAATGAGCAGTTCTTC.

CDR3 amino acids: CASSKIAGGSTYEQYV. The CDR3 DNA reads TGTGCCAGCAGTAAGATAGCGGGGGGCTCCACCTACGAGCAGTACGTC. The chain employs TRBV28 and TRBJ2-7; 10 positions agree with TRBD2. CDR1 and CDR2 (germline): MDHEN, SYDVKM. This CDR3 has 16 amino acids. Trimming at V came to 5 bases and at J to 2 bases, leaving 9 bases not matched to a gene.

The chain carries TRBV6-6 and TRBJ1-1; D gene ambiguous. CDR1 is MNHNY, CDR2 SVGAGI, per germline (reference sequence). The CDR3 is made up of 13 amino acids. The ends were cut back, 0 bases at V and 11 bases at J, with 13 bases in the middle. CDR3: CASSYSLARWAFF. Here the CDR3 DNA reads TGTGCCAGCAGTTACTCACTGGCGAGGTGGGCTTTCTTT.

This clonotype was detected many times. V gene TRBV20-1 combines with J gene TRBJ2-2; D gene uncertain. Germline V gene sequence: CDR1 DFQATT, CDR2 SNEGSKA (reference sequence). Trimming took off 6 bases at V and 7 bases at J, with 15 bases between the two ends. The CDR3 spans 13 residues. CDR3 protein: CSAPEGWHGELFF. CDR3 sequence (DNA): TGCAGTGCGCCAGAAGGTTGGCACGGGGAGCTGTTTTTT.

V and J are TRBV7-9 and TRBJ2-1; D unclear. The germline V gene encodes CDR1 SEHNR and CDR2 FQNEAQ (reference sequence). Trimming pared 4 bases from V and 0 bases from J, leaving 19 bases between. This CDR3 has 18 residues. The CDR3 coding sequence is TGTGCCAGCAGCTCGTCTACCCCTCGTCCGAGCTCCTACAATGAGCAGTTCTTC. The encoded protein is CASSSSTPRPSSYNEQFF.

This chain connects TRBV18 to TRBJ1-6; 8 bases are a match to TRBD1. Trimming removed 2 bases from V and 11 bases from J; junction bases left unmatched: 2. The CDR3 runs 13 residues. Germline CDR1 and CDR2: KGHSH and LQKENI. The DNA for the CDR3 is TGTGCCAGCTCACCAGACAGGGGAGCACCCCTCCACTTT. This gives the protein CASSPDRGAPLHF.

This clonotype was seen more than once but under ten times. V is TRBV27 and J is TRBJ2-7, with 8 bases matching TRBD1. Germline CDR1 MNHEY, CDR2 SMNVEV (reference sequence). The trim removed 5 bases at V and 1 base at J, leaving 13 bases unmatched. This CDR3 has 17 residues. CDR3 nucleotides: TGTGCCAGCAGTACCCGAGATCCGGGACAGGAGTCCTACGAGCAGTACTTC. It encodes CASSTRDPGQESYEQYF.

As DNA, the CDR3 is TGCAGTGCTAGCGAGGGTAGTGCTGAAGCTTTCTTT. Protein product: CSASEGSAEAFF. The V gene is TRBV20-1, the J gene TRBJ1-1, with D unclear. The CDR3 runs to 12 residues. From germline, CDR1 is DFQATT and CDR2 SNEGSKA (reference sequence). V was trimmed by 3 bases and J by 6 bases, leaving 11 bases between them.

CDR3 DNA sequence: TGCAGTGCTAGACAGGGGCCCCAAGAGACCCAGTACTTC. Protein: CSARQGPQETQYF. The J gene is TRBJ2-5, the V gene TRBV20-1; possibly TRBD1 for D (6 bases). Between the trimmed V and J ends, which lost 2 bases and 1 base, there was a span of 8 bases. The CDR3 spans 13 residues. CDR1 and CDR2 (germline): DFQATT, SNEGSKA (reference sequence).

This sequence joins TRBV5-6 and TRBJ2-3; 7 bases align to TRBD2. This CDR3 spans 15 amino acids. Germline CDR1 is SGHDT and CDR2 is YYEEEE. Trimming cost V 4 bases and J 7 bases; bases outside gene matches: 12. CDR3 residues: CASSARLAVWYTQYF. The CDR3 DNA reads TGTGCCAGCAGCGCCCGACTAGCTGTTTGGTATACGCAGTATTTT.

The sample holds a few counts of this clonotype. Because the CDR3 is missing its conserved closing phenylalanine or tryptophan, this is likely a read error. Because the CDR3's place on the DNA is in doubt, the DNA is left out and the CDR3 is given as listed by TCRdb. This rearrangement joins TRBV20-1 to TRBJ2-1; the DNA was not compared with TRBD2, the D call given in the table. Per the germline V gene, CDR1 is DFQATT and CDR2 is SNEGSKA (reference sequence). The CDR3 region is 13 residues in length, termini included. CDR3 amino acids: CSAPLGASGGEEI.

V is TRBV5-6 and J is TRBJ1-1; 7 nucleotides line up with TRBD1. Germline-derived CDR1 and CDR2 are SGHDT and YYEEEE. This CDR3 comprises 13 residues. The V gene end was trimmed by 2 bases and the J gene end by 3 bases; junction bases not matched to a gene: 1. CDR3 protein: CASSFDRDTEAFF. The CDR3 DNA follows: TGTGCCAGCAGCTTCGACAGGGACACTGAAGCTTTCTTT.

A few counts support this clonotype. The V and J genes are TRBV12-3 or TRBV12-4 and TRBJ1-1; possibly TRBD1 for D (5 bases). The length of the CDR3 is 15 residues. Between the trimmed V and J ends, which lost 4 bases and 2 bases, there was a span of 14 bases. The CDR3 loop is CASSSGARENTEAFF. CDR3 bases: TGTGCCAGCAGTTCTGGGGCTAGGGAAAACACTGAAGCTTTCTTT.

This chain connects TRBV10-3 to TRBJ1-6; D is possibly TRBD1 (6 bases). CDR3 length: 13 residues. Trimming shortened V by 6 bases and J by 10 bases, and 13 bases separated the two germline ends. The germline gives CDR1 ENHRY, CDR2 SYGVKD. The CDR3 coding sequence is TGTGCCATCAGGCCAGGGGCTCGCTCACCCCTCCACTTT. Translating it yields CAIRPGARSPLHF.

The rearrangement joins TRBV20-1 to TRBJ2-5, with TRBD1 as a possible D gene (5 bases). Germline CDR1 DFQATT, CDR2 SNEGSKA (reference sequence). This CDR3 has 12 amino acids. The CDR3 coding sequence is TGCAGGCCTCAGGGATCGCGAGAGACCCAGTACTTC. As protein: CRPQGSRETQYF.

The V gene is TRBV7-3, the J gene TRBJ2-7; D uncertain. Germline lookup yields CDR1 SGHTA and CDR2 FQGTGA. CDR3 length: 14 residues. V lost 3 bases, J lost 5 bases, and 14 bases lay in between. CDR3 DNA sequence: TGTGCCAGCAGCTTGTGTCGGTCGCGCGACGAGCAGTACGTC. It is translated as CASSLCRSRDEQYV.

There are a few counts of this clonotype. The chain links TRBV7-6 to TRBJ2-7; 9 bases agree with TRBD2. Germline lookup yields CDR1 SGHVS and CDR2 FNYEAQ. The CDR3 covers 14 residues. The V and J ends lost 5 bases and 4 bases, in that order; junction bases with no gene match: 6. The CDR3 spells CASSPGTSFYEQYF. DNA for the CDR3: TGTGCCAGCAGCCCCGGGACTAGCTTTTACGAGCAGTACTTC.

The chain couples TRBV5-1 to TRBJ2-1; TRBD1 aligns across 7 bases. This CDR3 comprises 15 residues. Germline V lookup: CDR1 SGHRS, CDR2 YFSETQ. Trimming at V came to 7 bases and at J to 9 bases, leaving 16 bases not matched to a gene. The CDR3, as DNA: TGCGCCAGCCGACCTCCCGGGACAGCCCAGACTGAGCAGTTCTTC. Protein sequence: CASRPPGTAQTEQFF.

This clonotype was found a few times. J is TRBJ2-3 and V is TRBV4-2, with D possibly matching TRBD1 (6 bases). V was clipped by 1 base and J by 2 bases, with 13 bases between them. The CDR3 runs to 16 residues. Germline-derived CDR1 and CDR2 are LGHNA and YNFKEQ. CDR3 in DNA: TGTGCCAGCAGCCAAGGAACTCAGGGGTTCACAGATACGCAGTATTTT. Residues: CASSQGTQGFTDTQYF.